These 23 T cell receptor beta chains originate from one sample sequenced in a study of Ad26.COV2.S vaccination and SARS-CoV-2 variants. Sequenced by immunoSEQ multiplex PCR; TCRdb stores in-frame clones only, minus some. Of some 640,000 clones listed, 89% were seen once; the top ten hold over 1.3%. The sample's treatment: around 19 received Ad26.COV2.S at low or high dose, single or two shots; about 5 received placebo; per-sample allocation not given. Collection of samples fell on day 63 after the first vaccine or placebo injection. The material sequenced was peripheral blood, taken in a trial of Ad26.COV2.S vaccine versus placebo. The receptors stem from a person between 18 and 59 years old who received the Ad26.COV2.S COVID-19 vaccine or a placebo.

The chain employs TRBV6-5 and TRBJ2-3; D remains ambiguous. From germline, CDR1 is MNHEY and CDR2 SVGAGI. The CDR3 runs to 15 residues. V lost 0 bases, J lost 2 bases, and 9 bases lay in between. In DNA, the CDR3 is TGTGCCAGCAGTTACTCGGCGGTGAACACAGATACGCAGTATTTT. This codes for CASSYSAVNTDTQYF.

Points on this clone: This clone may be a read error of a much larger clone one base away. This specimen includes other DNA sequences encoding the same CDR3. The chain carries TRBV12-3 or TRBV12-4 and TRBJ1-2; 7 bases fit TRBD1. The CDR3 sequence is 12 residues long. The J segment lost 4 bases and the V segment lost 6 bases, leaving 2 bases of the junction unmatched. The CDR3 DNA reads TGTGCCAGCAGCCCAGGGGGCTATGGCTACACCTTC. It encodes CASSPGGYGYTF.

The V gene is TRBV7-9, the J gene TRBJ1-4; D may be TRBD1 (5 bases). The germline gives CDR1 SEHNR, CDR2 FQNEAQ (reference sequence). V lost 1 base and J 11 bases, leaving 14 bases between the germline ends. This CDR3 region has 14 residues. Here the CDR3 DNA reads TGTGCCAGCAGCTTAGGAACAGGCCCGGGGAAACTGTTTTTT. This translates into CASSLGTGPGKLFF.

The chain recombines TRBV7-3 with TRBJ1-1, with no clear D. V shed 5 bases and J shed 5 bases, with 12 bases lying between them. There are 13 residues in the CDR3. Germline loops: CDR1 SGHTA, CDR2 FQGTGA. CDR3 nucleotides: TGTGCCAGCAGCCTTCTACCGGGTACTGAAGCTTTCTTT. It codes for CASSLLPGTEAFF.

Here the CDR3 reads CASSPGQGRGYTF. The CDR3 coding sequence is TGTGCCAGCAGTCCGGGACAGGGTCGTGGCTACACCTTC. The rearrangement uses TRBV6-2 or TRBV6-3 and TRBJ1-2; 9 bases fit TRBD1. Trimming removed 5 bases from V and 7 bases from J; junction bases left unmatched: 5. This CDR3 has 13 amino acids. Germline CDR1 MNHEY, CDR2 SVGEGT.

V usage is TRBV3-1 (or the pseudogene TRBV3-2) and J usage is TRBJ2-1; TRBD2 matches at 9 bases. Germline V gene sequence: CDR1 LGHDT, CDR2 YNNKEL (reference sequence). The ends lost 0 bases at V and 5 bases at J; junction bases unmatched: 5. The CDR3 is made up of 16 amino acids. The CDR3 loop is CASSQDAGGPHNEQFF. The CDR3 region has the DNA TGTGCCAGCAGCCAAGATGCGGGGGGGCCCCACAATGAGCAGTTCTTC.

This chain links TRBV6-1 with TRBJ2-1, with 8 positions matching TRBD1. Germline assignment: CDR1 MNHNS and CDR2 SASEGT. This CDR3 has 16 amino acids. Trimming removed 3 bases from V and 11 bases from J; junction bases left unmatched: 15. CDR3 sequence reads: CASSDTDRVLNMKQFF. The CDR3 DNA sequence: TGTGCCAGCAGTGATACGGACAGGGTTTTGAATATGAAGCAGTTCTTC.

V usage is TRBV3-1 (or the pseudogene TRBV3-2) and J usage is TRBJ1-4; D uncertain. Germline V lookup: CDR1 LGHDT, CDR2 YNNKEL (reference sequence). CDR3 size: 14 residues. Trimming took off 5 bases at V and 5 bases at J, with 12 bases between the two ends. CDR3 sequence reads: CASSSRSANEKLFF. CDR3 in DNA: TGTGCCAGCAGCTCCCGATCAGCGAATGAAAAACTGTTTTTT.

The genes are TRBV5-3 and TRBJ1-2; D is perhaps TRBD1 (5 bases). TRBV5-3 is an ORF, with its function uncertain. V shed 7 bases and J shed 7 bases, with 17 bases lying between them. There are 13 residues in the CDR3. The CDR3 here is CARGSKGVGGYTF. DNA for the CDR3: TGTGCCAGAGGCTCCAAAGGGGTAGGTGGCTACACCTTC.

This clone has just a few counts. The rearrangement uses TRBV5-5 and TRBJ1-4; D is undetermined. Trimming took off 0 bases at V and 4 bases at J, with 13 bases between the two ends. The CDR3 totals 16 residues. CDR1 is SGHKS and CDR2 is YYEKEE in the germline V gene (reference sequence). CDR3 region: CASSLGDVGFNEKLFF. In nucleotides, the CDR3 is TGTGCCAGCAGCTTGGGAGACGTCGGATTTAATGAAAAACTGTTTTTT.

Many counts were recorded for this clone. The chain uses TRBV24-1 and TRBJ2-2; D is perhaps TRBD1 or TRBD2 (7 bases each). This CDR3 is 17 amino acids long. V was trimmed by 4 bases and J by 7 bases, leaving 21 bases between them. Germline CDR1 and CDR2: KGHDR and SFDVKD. For the CDR3, the DNA is TGTGCCACCAGTGACCAACCTTGGGAGGGACAGAGCGGGGAGCTGTTTTTT. It translates to CATSDQPWEGQSGELFF.

This chain uses TRBV7-6 with TRBJ2-5; TRBD2 matches 7 bases. This CDR3 comprises 16 residues. The V segment lost 5 bases and the J segment 4 bases; nucleotides outside the gene matches: 13. Germline values: CDR1 SGHVS, CDR2 FNYEAQ. This CDR3 reads CASSQIPERDGETQYF. In DNA form, the CDR3 reads TGTGCCAGCAGCCAAATCCCGGAGCGGGACGGAGAGACCCAGTACTTC.

This clone was recorded a few times. V and J are TRBV29-1 and TRBJ1-2; D is perhaps TRBD1 (5 bases). This CDR3 is 14 amino acids long. Germline-derived CDR1 and CDR2 are SQVTM and ANQGSEA. The germline V and J ends were trimmed by 3 bases and 8 bases, with 19 bases remaining between them. The CDR3 DNA reads TGCAGCGTTGAGGGGGGACCCCGTGCGTTGGGCTACACCTTC. As protein: CSVEGGPRALGYTF.

The J gene is TRBJ2-7, the V gene TRBV6-2 or TRBV6-3; 11 nucleotides line up with TRBD2. The V gene's germline CDR1 is MNHEY and CDR2 SVGEGT. With 5 bases clipped from V and 5 bases from J, the junction kept 8 bases outside the gene matches. This CDR3 is 15 amino acids long. CDR3 sequence (DNA): TGTGCCAGCAGTCAGGAGGGGACTAGCGGACACGAGCAGTACTTC. Translated: CASSQEGTSGHEQYF.

The chain carries TRBV5-1 and TRBJ1-1; D call uncertain. The CDR3 contains 13 residues. The germline V gene encodes CDR1 SGHRS and CDR2 YFSETQ. Trimming removed 0 bases from V and 1 base from J, with 4 bases in between. CDR3 residues: CASSLVPNTEAFF. The CDR3 DNA reads TGCGCCAGCAGCTTGGTCCCGAACACTGAAGCTTTCTTT.

This clone occurred once. The genes are TRBV11-3 and TRBJ2-2; D is unclear. Per germline, CDR1 SGHNT and CDR2 YENEEA. The CDR3 consists of 15 residues. V lost 0 bases, J lost 3 bases, and 8 bases lay in between. This CDR3 is CASSLDGTYTGELFF. The CDR3 nucleotides are TGTGCCAGCAGCTTAGATGGCACATACACCGGGGAGCTGTTTTTT.

The V call is TRBV2, the J call TRBJ1-6, with no clear D. The CDR3 contains 14 residues. CDR1 is SNHLY and CDR2 is FYNNEI in the germline V gene. V was cut by 5 bases and J by 9 bases, with 14 bases left in between. This chain's CDR3 is CASSPFLAGSPLHF. The DNA for the CDR3 is TGTGCCAGCAGTCCCTTCCTGGCGGGTTCACCCCTCCACTTT.

The CDR3: CASSPLGGSSYNEQFF. The CDR3 coding sequence is TGCGCCAGCAGCCCTCTTGGCGGGAGCTCCTACAATGAGCAGTTCTTC. This chain connects TRBV4-3 to TRBJ2-1, with TRBD2 matching 7 bases. Per the germline V gene, CDR1 is LGHNA and CDR2 is YSLEER. Losses at the gene ends were 4 bases for V and 0 bases for J; bases not matched to a gene: 6. The CDR3 totals 16 residues.

The genes are TRBV5-1 and TRBJ1-4, with a possible D match to TRBD1 (6 bases). Per the germline V gene, CDR1 is SGHRS and CDR2 is YFSETQ. The germline V and J ends were trimmed by 0 bases and 4 bases, with 10 bases remaining between them. The CDR3 consists of 15 residues. In DNA, the CDR3 is TGCGCCAGCAGCTTGGCGGCAGGGGTTAATGAAAAACTGTTTTTT. As protein: CASSLAAGVNEKLFF.

CDR3 coding DNA: TGTGCCACCAGTGATCGCCCCGGGACAGGGAAAGGAAATGAGCAGTTCTTC. Its translation is CATSDRPGTGKGNEQFF. J is TRBJ2-1 and V is TRBV24-1, with TRBD1 matching 9 bases. The J segment lost 7 bases and the V segment lost 3 bases, leaving 12 bases of the junction unmatched. The CDR3 consists of 17 residues. Germline CDR1 is KGHDR and CDR2 is SFDVKD.

The rearrangement links TRBV6-6 to TRBJ1-3; D not certain. Trimming left V 0 bases short and J 2 bases short, with 8 bases between. This CDR3 region has 15 residues. Germline lookup yields CDR1 MNHNY and CDR2 SVGAGI (reference sequence). CDR3 region: CASSYSRAAGNTIYF. CDR3 nucleotide sequence: TGTGCCAGCAGTTACTCGAGGGCGGCTGGAAACACCATATATTTT.

CDR3 bases: TGCGCCAGCAAGTCACATATGACCGGGGAGCTGTTTTTT. Encoded protein: CASKSHMTGELFF. The chain carries TRBV10-1 and TRBJ2-2; D unresolved. The germline V and J ends were trimmed by 7 bases and 5 bases, with 11 bases remaining between them. This CDR3 has 13 residues. Germline CDR1 reads WNHNN; CDR2 reads SYGVQD (reference sequence).

This rearrangement joins TRBV15 to TRBJ2-5; weak D call: TRBD1 (6 bases). The CDR3 runs to 15 residues. Germline V gene sequence: CDR1 LNHNV, CDR2 YYDKDF (reference sequence). V lost 0 bases and J lost 2, with 10 bases in between. This CDR3 is CATSRDGTRQETQYF. Here the CDR3 DNA reads TGTGCCACCAGCAGAGACGGGACAAGACAAGAGACCCAGTACTTC.